This is a list of T cell receptor beta chains from one sample in a study of blood T cells in healthy people across ages. MiXCR was run by TCRdb on the 5' RACE reads, yielding one entry per CDR3 protein. The repertoire holds approximately 2,000,000 distinct CDR3 sequences, with about two fifths as singletons. Sequencing was performed on blood. The origin of the receptors is a human donor in good health. CDR3s include the opening cysteine and the closing phenylalanine or tryptophan. The D gene is left open where the match is weak. The size field is filled for only some rows; it gives once, few, many or a size class.

>TRBD1|TRBJ1-1|TRBV19|-
CATSGQPFTEAFF
TGTGCCACCTCGGGACAGCCCTTCACTGAAGCTTTCTTT
>TRBD1|TRBJ2-5|TRBV28|-
CASRNSGTVYQETQYF
TGTGCCAGCAGAAACTCCGGGACAGTTTACCAAGAGACCCAGTACTTC
>-|TRBJ2-4|TRBV6-5|-
CASSPWGAENIQYF
TGTGCCAGCAGTCCCTGGGGGGCAGAAAACATTCAGTACTTC
>TRBD1|TRBJ1-1|TRBV7-2|-
CASSLFSGTGVEAFF
TGTGCCAGCAGCTTATTTTCCGGGACAGGGGTTGAAGCTTTCTTT
>-|TRBJ2-1|TRBV21-1|once
CASSKGTSGGAHNEQFF
TGTGCCAGCAGCAAAGGGACTAGCGGGGGGGCACACAATGAGCAGTTCTTC
>TRBD2|TRBJ2-1|TRBV9|-
CASSVMAGEIGEQFF
TGTGCCAGCAGCGTTATGGCGGGGGAAATCGGTGAGCAGTTCTTC
>TRBD1|TRBJ1-4|TRBV7-2|-
CASSFPTGGRKKLFF
TGTGCCAGCAGCTTCCCGACAGGGGGCAGGAAAAAACTGTTTTTT
>-|TRBJ2-1|TRBV27|-
CVSRPGSSYNEQFF
TGTGTCAGCAGGCCCGGGAGCTCCTACAATGAGCAGTTCTTC
>TRBD2|TRBJ2-1|TRBV7-2|-
CASTVAGGPNEQFF
TGTGCCAGCACCGTAGCGGGGGGGCCAAATGAGCAGTTCTTC
>TRBD1|TRBJ2-7|TRBV4-2|few
CASSQWTGFSYEQYF
TGTGCCAGCAGCCAATGGACAGGGTTCTCCTACGAGCAGTACTTC
>TRBD2|TRBJ2-5|TRBV10-3|few
CAISTVGEGTKETQYF
TGTGCCATCAGTACGGTGGGGGAGGGGACGAAAGAGACCCAGTACTTC
>TRBD2|TRBJ2-5|TRBV6-5|-
CASSYPERGGSHQETQYF
TGTGCCAGCAGTTACCCTGAGCGGGGGGGATCCCACCAAGAGACCCAGTACTTC
>-|TRBJ1-1|TRBV29-1|few
CSAQGSRNTEAFF
TGCAGCGCGCAGGGTTCAAGGAACACTGAAGCTTTCTTT
>-|TRBJ2-7|TRBV7-9|-
CASSSQQGRDYYEQYF
TGTGCCAGCAGCTCCCAGCAGGGGCGAGATTACTACGAGCAGTACTTC
>-|TRBJ2-3|TRBV29-1|-
CSVALSGDTQYF
TGCAGCGTTGCTTTATCTGGCGATACGCAGTATTTT
>-|TRBJ1-6|TRBV6-6|-
CASSYSSPDYNPPLHF
TGTGCCAGCAGTTACTCCAGTCCCGACTATAATCCACCCCTCCACTTT
>-|TRBJ1-6|TRBV27|-
CASSSTATGPRNSPLHF
TGTGCCAGCAGTTCCACGGCTACGGGACCTAGAAATTCACCCCTCCACTTT
>-|TRBJ2-7|TRBV6-5|-
CASSKTGMGYEQYF
TGTGCCAGCAGCAAAACAGGGATGGGCTACGAGCAGTACTTC
>TRBD2|TRBJ2-3|TRBV20-1|few
CSVPGLASDTQYF
TGCAGTGTTCCGGGACTAGCTTCAGATACGCAGTATTTT
>-|TRBJ2-3|TRBV7-3|few
CASSQVGAITDTQYF
TGTGCCAGCAGCCAAGTGGGTGCTATCACAGATACGCAGTATTTT
>-|TRBJ2-4|TRBV6-2/TRBV6-3|-
CASSSTGTVGKQYF
TGTGCCAGCAGTTCTACAGGGACGGTAGGGAAGCAGTACTTC
>-|TRBJ1-2|TRBV7-9|few
CASSLAVGRSNYGYTF
TGTGCCAGCAGCTTAGCTGTGGGCCGCTCTAACTATGGCTACACCTTC
>-|TRBJ2-1|TRBV7-2|once
CVSSLTAEYNEQFF
TGTGTCAGCAGCTTAACAGCGGAGTACAATGAGCAGTTCTTC
>TRBD2|TRBJ2-7|TRBV7-2|many
CASSLAGGRNEQYF
TGTGCCAGCAGCCTAGCGGGGGGGCGGAACGAGCAGTACTTC
>-|TRBJ2-7|TRBV27|few
CAGSLRGGEQYF
TGTGCCGGCAGTTTAAGGGGAGGCGAGCAGTACTTC